This T cell receptor beta chain was found in a study of graft-versus-host responses after intestinal transplantation. Clones were read by immunoSEQ multiplex PCR, and TCRdb kept only the in-frame ones, dropping some. The sample yields under 65,000 clones, 94% seen once. This clone was seen a single time. Its antigen is not known. This CDR3 is built from 16 residues. CDR1 and CDR2 (germline): MGHDK, SYGVNS. After removal of 1 base from V and 10 bases from J, the junction contained 10 bases not matched to a gene. The receptor was isolated from a human donor who was the organ donor for an intestinal transplant. V usage is TRBV25-1 and J usage is TRBJ2-1, with 10 nucleotides matching TRBD2. The source material was unstimulated CD4+ T cells sorted from spleen or lymph node cells, sampled before transplant. The CDR3, as DNA: TGTGCCAGCAGTGAATCGGGGGAGCGGGGGGGCAGCGAGCAGTTCTTC. Its protein product is CASSESGERGGSEQFF.